What follows describes a single TCR beta chain. These data originate in a study of T cells in women clearing cervical HPV infection. Whole-study context: Controls' single incident HPV16 infection cleared within 12 months without precancer. Case blood drawn at lesion detection; control blood after infection cleared.

The repertoire was sequenced with immunoSEQ multiplex PCR; TCRdb's copy has only in-frame clones and lacks some. This listing includes about 29,000 clones. This sequence was found in a woman aged 18 to 75 with a cervical HPV16 infection that either progressed to CIN3+ or cleared (not recorded which). Material for sequencing was blood buffy coat.

The sequenced CDR3 bases are TGTGCCAGCAGCCGGGACTCATCGGGCGAG. Translated, it gives CASSRDSSGE. The CDR3 in full is CASSRDSSGEQYF. This chain joins TRBV5-4 and TRBJ2-7; TRBD2 is a possible D gene (6 bases). With the read ending 3 residues before the CDR3 end, the germline J gene is used to fill in that end. The CDR3 length is 13 residues. The germline CDR1 and CDR2 sequences are SGHNT and YYREEE (reference sequence). V lost 4 bases and J lost 6, with 14 bases in between.